The clone carrying this TCR beta chain was found a few times. Its specificity is not known. The entry originates in a study of blood T cells in healthy people across ages. Study-wide results and caveats: Observed TCR beta diversity per million T cells went down as age went up. This fall followed a roughly linear course with age.

Caucasian individuals from Russia who were healthy and aged about 6 to 90 acted as donors. The CDR3 covers 13 residues. Germline trimming cut 6 bases from V and 3 bases from J; bases unmatched to any gene: 4. Per germline, CDR1 DFQATT and CDR2 SNEGSKA (reference sequence). For the second PCR, which ran for 7 to 11 cycles, a sample-barcoded 5' primer and a J-beta primer mix were used. TCRdb itself ran the 5' RACE reads through MiXCR, one entry per CDR3 protein. Of 1,500,000 or so distinct CDR3 sequences listed, 35% to 45% are singletons. Specimen: blood. The TCR originated in a woman aged 18-29 years in good health. The chain employs TRBV20-1 and TRBJ2-7, with 11 bases that match TRBD1. CDR3 sequence reads: CSAEGQGVYEQYF. CDR3 nucleotides: TGCAGTGCGGAGGGACAGGGGGTCTACGAGCAGTACTTC.